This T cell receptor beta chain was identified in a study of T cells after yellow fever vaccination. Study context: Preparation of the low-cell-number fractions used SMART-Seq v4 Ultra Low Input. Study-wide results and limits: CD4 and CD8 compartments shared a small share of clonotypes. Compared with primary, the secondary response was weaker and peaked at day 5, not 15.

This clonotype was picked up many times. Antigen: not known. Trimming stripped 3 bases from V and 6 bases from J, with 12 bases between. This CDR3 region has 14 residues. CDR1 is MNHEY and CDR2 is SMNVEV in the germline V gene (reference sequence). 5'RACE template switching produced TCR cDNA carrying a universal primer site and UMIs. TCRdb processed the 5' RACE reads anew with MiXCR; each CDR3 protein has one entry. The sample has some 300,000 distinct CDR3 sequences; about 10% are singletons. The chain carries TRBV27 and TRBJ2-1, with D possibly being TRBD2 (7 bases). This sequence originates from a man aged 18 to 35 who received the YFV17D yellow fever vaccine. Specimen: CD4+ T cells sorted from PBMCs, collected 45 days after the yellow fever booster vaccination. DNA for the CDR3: TGTGCCAGCAGTTTCGCGGGGGCGACCAATGAGCAGTTCTTC. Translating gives CASSFAGATNEQFF.